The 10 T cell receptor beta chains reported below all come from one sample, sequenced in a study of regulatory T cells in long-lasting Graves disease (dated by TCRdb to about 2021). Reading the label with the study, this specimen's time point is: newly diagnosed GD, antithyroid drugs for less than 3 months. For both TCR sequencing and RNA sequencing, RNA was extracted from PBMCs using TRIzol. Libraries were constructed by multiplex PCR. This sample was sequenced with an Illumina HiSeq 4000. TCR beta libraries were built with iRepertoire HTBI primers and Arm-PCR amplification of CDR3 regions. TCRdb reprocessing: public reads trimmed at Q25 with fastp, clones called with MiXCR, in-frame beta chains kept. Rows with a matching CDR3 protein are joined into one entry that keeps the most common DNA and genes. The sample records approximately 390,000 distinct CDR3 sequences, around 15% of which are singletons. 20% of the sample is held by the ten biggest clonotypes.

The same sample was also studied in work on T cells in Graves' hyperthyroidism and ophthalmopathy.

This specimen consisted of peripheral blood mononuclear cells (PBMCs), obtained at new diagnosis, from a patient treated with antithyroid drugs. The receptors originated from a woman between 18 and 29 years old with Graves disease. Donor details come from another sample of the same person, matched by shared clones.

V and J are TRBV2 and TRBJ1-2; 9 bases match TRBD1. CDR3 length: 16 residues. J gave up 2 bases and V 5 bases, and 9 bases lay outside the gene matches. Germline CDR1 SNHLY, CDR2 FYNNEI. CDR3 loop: CASSRDWTGENYGYTF. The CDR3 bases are TGTGCCAGCAGTCGGGATTGGACAGGGGAAAACTATGGCTACACCTTC.

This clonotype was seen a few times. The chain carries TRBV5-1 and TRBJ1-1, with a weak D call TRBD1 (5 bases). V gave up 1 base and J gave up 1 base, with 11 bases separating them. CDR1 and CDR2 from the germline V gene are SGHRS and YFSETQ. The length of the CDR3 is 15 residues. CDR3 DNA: TGCGCCAGCAGCTTGAATGTGGGGACGAACACTGAAGCTTTCTTT. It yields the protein CASSLNVGTNTEAFF.

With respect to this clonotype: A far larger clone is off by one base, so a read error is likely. CDR3 bases: TGTGCCAACAGCCCCAGCGGACTGGCCGATACGCAGTATTTT. Its translation: CANSPSGLADTQYF. This chain uses TRBV11-2 with TRBJ2-1; weak D call: TRBD2 (5 bases). TRBJ2-3 matches the DNA end more closely, so the J call is doubtful. Germline loops: CDR1 SGHAT, CDR2 FQNNGV. CDR3 length equals 14 residues.

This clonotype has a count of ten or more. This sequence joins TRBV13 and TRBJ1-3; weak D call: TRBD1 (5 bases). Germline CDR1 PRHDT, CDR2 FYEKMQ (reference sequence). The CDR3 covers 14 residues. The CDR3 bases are TGTGCGAGGCGGGGCCGCAGCTCTGGAAACACCATATATTTT. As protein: CARRGRSSGNTIYF.

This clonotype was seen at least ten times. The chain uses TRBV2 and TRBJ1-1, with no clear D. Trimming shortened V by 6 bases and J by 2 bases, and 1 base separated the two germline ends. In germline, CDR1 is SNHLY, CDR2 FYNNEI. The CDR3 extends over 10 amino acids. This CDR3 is CASSNTEAFF. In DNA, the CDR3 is TGTGCCAGCAGCAACACTGAAGCTTTCTTT.

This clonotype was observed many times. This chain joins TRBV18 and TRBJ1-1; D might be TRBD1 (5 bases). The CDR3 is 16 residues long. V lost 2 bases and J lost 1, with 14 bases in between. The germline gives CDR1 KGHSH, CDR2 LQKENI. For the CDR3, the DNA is TGTGCCAGCTCACCAATCGCAGGGTCTGGGAACACTGAAGCTTTCTTT. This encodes CASSPIAGSGNTEAFF.

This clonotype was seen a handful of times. The CDR3 nucleotides are TGCAGTGTTGATGAGCAGTTCTTC. This gives the protein CSVDEQFF. The chain has TRBV20-1 and TRBJ2-1; D unresolved. The CDR3 sequence is 8 residues long. Germline V gene data show CDR1 as DFQATT and CDR2 as SNEGSKA (reference sequence). Deletions cut 7 bases from V and 8 bases from J, with 3 bases between.

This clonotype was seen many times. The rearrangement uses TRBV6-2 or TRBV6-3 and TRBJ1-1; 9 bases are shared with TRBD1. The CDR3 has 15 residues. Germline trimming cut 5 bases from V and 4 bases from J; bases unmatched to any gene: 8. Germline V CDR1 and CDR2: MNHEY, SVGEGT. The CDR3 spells CASSARDRVLTEAFF. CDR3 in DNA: TGTGCCAGCAGTGCCCGGGACAGGGTACTCACTGAAGCTTTCTTT.

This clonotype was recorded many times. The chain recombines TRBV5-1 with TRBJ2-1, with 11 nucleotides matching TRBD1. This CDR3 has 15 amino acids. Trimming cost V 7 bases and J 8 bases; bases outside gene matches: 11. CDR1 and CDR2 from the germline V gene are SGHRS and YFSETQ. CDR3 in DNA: TGCGCCAGCTATCGAGGACAGGGGGCGATGGATGAGCAGTTCTTC. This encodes CASYRGQGAMDEQFF.

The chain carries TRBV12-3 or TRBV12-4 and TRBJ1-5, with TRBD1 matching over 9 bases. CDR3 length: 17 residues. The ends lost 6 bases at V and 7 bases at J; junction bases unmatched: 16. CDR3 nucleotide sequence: TGTGCCAGCAGAAGCACCGACAGGGGGGTACTTCGACAGCCCCAGCATTTT. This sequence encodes CASRSTDRGVLRQPQHF.